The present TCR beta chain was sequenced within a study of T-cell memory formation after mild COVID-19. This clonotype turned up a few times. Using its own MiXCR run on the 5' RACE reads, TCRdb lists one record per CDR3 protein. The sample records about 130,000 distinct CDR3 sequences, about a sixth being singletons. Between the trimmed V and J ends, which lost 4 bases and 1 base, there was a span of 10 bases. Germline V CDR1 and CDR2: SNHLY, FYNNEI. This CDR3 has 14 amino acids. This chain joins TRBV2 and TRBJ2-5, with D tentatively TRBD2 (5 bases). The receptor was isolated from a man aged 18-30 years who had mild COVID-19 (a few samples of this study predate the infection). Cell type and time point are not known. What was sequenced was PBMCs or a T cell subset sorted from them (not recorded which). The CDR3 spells CASSVDWTQETQYF. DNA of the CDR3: TGTGCCAGCAGTGTGGACTGGACCCAAGAGACCCAGTACTTC.